This T cell receptor beta chain was sequenced in a study of cytotoxic CD8 clonotypes in ibrutinib-treated CLL. Some clones are missing from TCRdb's copy, which holds only in-frame ones; the method was immunoSEQ multiplex PCR. The table has some 350,000 clones, approximately 67% seen once. Sequencing was performed on PBMCs, taken after 36 months of ibrutinib treatment. The clonotype was recovered from a human donor with chronic lymphocytic leukemia.

The CDR3, as DNA: TGTGCCAGCAGCTTAGTGGGGGGGGCTGGGGAGCCCCAGCATTTT. Encoded protein: CASSLVGGAGEPQHF. The rearrangement joins TRBV11-2 to TRBJ1-5; a possible D gene is TRBD1 (6 bases). The CDR3 spans 15 residues. Germline values: CDR1 SGHAT, CDR2 FQNNGV. V shed 1 base and J shed 8 bases, with 15 bases lying between them.